This is a list of T cell receptor beta chains from one sample in a study of cytomegalovirus exposure and HLA in healthy donors. Using immunoSEQ multiplex PCR, the repertoire was profiled, and TCRdb retains in-frame clones only, with some absent. The sample gives about 200,000 clones, 65% to 85% of which show up once; about 1.8% is in the top ten. The sample taken for sequencing was PBMCs. The source of these receptors is a young man in good health and CMV-seronegative. Each CDR3 is given with its conserved first and last residue. Fields, in order: J gene, V gene, CDR3 length, D gene, clone size, CDR3 protein, CDR3 DNA. The D gene is left open where the match is weak. Size is stated for part of the rows, as once, few or many counts, or as a class when the clone is expanded.

j_gene: TRBJ1-5; v_gene: TRBV28; len: 14; d_gene: TRBD1; abundance: few; CDR3aa: CASSPRQGPQPQHF; CDR3nt: TGTGCCAGCAGCCCTAGACAGGGGCCCCAGCCCCAGCATTTT
j_gene: TRBJ2-7; v_gene: TRBV29-1; len: 14; d_gene: TRBD1; abundance: once; CDR3aa: CSVEEGQGVNEQYF; CDR3nt: TGCAGCGTTGAAGAGGGACAGGGTGTCAACGAGCAGTACTTC
j_gene: TRBJ2-5; v_gene: TRBV7-7; len: 13; d_gene: TRBD1; abundance: -; CDR3aa: CASSRDSQETQYF; CDR3nt: TGTGCTAGCAGCCGGGACAGCCAAGAGACCCAGTACTTC
j_gene: TRBJ1-6; v_gene: TRBV7-8; len: 11; d_gene: TRBD1; abundance: few; CDR3aa: CATGGNSPLHF; CDR3nt: TGTGCAACAGGGGGTAATTCACCCCTCCACTTT
j_gene: TRBJ2-3; v_gene: TRBV19; len: 16; d_gene: -; abundance: few; CDR3aa: CASTQSRAARSDTQYF; CDR3nt: TGTGCCAGTACCCAGTCCCGTGCTGCACGATCGGATACGCAGTATTTT
j_gene: TRBJ2-7; v_gene: TRBV5-1; len: 15; d_gene: TRBD2; abundance: -; CDR3aa: CASSSVAGGQYEQYF; CDR3nt: TGCGCCAGCAGCTCGGTAGCGGGAGGACAGTACGAGCAGTACTTC
j_gene: TRBJ2-7; v_gene: TRBV5-6; len: 13; d_gene: -; abundance: -; CDR3aa: CASSLAISYEQYF; CDR3nt: TGTGCCAGCAGCTTGGCCATCTCCTACGAGCAGTACTTC
j_gene: TRBJ1-5; v_gene: TRBV19; len: 15; d_gene: -; abundance: -; CDR3aa: CASGYRERSNQPQHF; CDR3nt: TGTGCCAGTGGTTACAGGGAGAGAAGCAATCAGCCCCAGCATTTT
j_gene: TRBJ2-1; v_gene: TRBV7-2; len: 15; d_gene: TRBD2; abundance: few; CDR3aa: CASSLVLAGENEQFF; CDR3nt: TGTGCCAGCAGCTTAGTTCTAGCGGGAGAGAATGAGCAGTTCTTC
j_gene: TRBJ2-1; v_gene: TRBV5-8; len: 15; d_gene: TRBD2; abundance: -; CDR3aa: CASSLRGLAGGVQFF; CDR3nt: TGTGCCAGCAGCTTGAGAGGACTAGCGGGGGGGGTGCAGTTCTTC
j_gene: TRBJ1-1; v_gene: TRBV5-6; len: 14; d_gene: -; abundance: -; CDR3aa: CASSLLWAPTEAFF; CDR3nt: TGTGCCAGCAGCTTGTTGTGGGCTCCCACTGAAGCTTTCTTT
j_gene: TRBJ2-7; v_gene: TRBV2; len: 16; d_gene: TRBD2; abundance: -; CDR3aa: CASRRLAGEGTYEQYF; CDR3nt: TGTGCCAGCAGACGACTAGCGGGGGAGGGGACCTACGAGCAGTACTTC
j_gene: TRBJ1-1; v_gene: TRBV7-9; len: 17; d_gene: TRBD1; abundance: -; CDR3aa: CASSRTTAGTGIAEAFF; CDR3nt: TGTGCCAGCAGCCGAACGACTGCCGGGACAGGTATTGCTGAAGCTTTCTTT
j_gene: TRBJ2-5; v_gene: TRBV11-1; len: 17; d_gene: TRBD2; abundance: -; CDR3aa: CASSSGLAGGLGETQYF; CDR3nt: TGTGCCAGCAGTTCCGGACTAGCGGGAGGGCTCGGAGAGACCCAGTACTTC
j_gene: TRBJ2-2; v_gene: TRBV7-7; len: 17; d_gene: -; abundance: -; CDR3aa: CASKKEELALNTGELFF; CDR3nt: TGTGCTAGCAAGAAAGAAGAGCTAGCGCTAAACACCGGGGAGCTGTTTTTT
j_gene: TRBJ1-2; v_gene: TRBV29-1; len: 15; d_gene: TRBD1; abundance: -; CDR3aa: CSVEAVAGGRYGYTF; CDR3nt: TGCAGCGTTGAAGCGGTGGCAGGGGGAAGATATGGCTACACCTTC
j_gene: TRBJ2-1; v_gene: TRBV28; len: 15; d_gene: TRBD1; abundance: -; CDR3aa: CASSDWTGRGNEQFF; CDR3nt: TGTGCCAGCAGCGACTGGACAGGGAGAGGCAATGAGCAGTTCTTC
j_gene: TRBJ2-5; v_gene: TRBV5-1; len: 13; d_gene: -; abundance: -; CDR3aa: CASSLVGEETQYF; CDR3nt: TGCGCCAGCAGCCTGGTAGGGGAAGAGACCCAGTACTTC
j_gene: TRBJ2-5; v_gene: TRBV14; len: 14; d_gene: TRBD2; abundance: -; CDR3aa: CASSPRLAGETQYF; CDR3nt: TGTGCCAGCAGCCCAAGACTAGCGGGAGAGACCCAGTACTTC
j_gene: TRBJ2-7; v_gene: TRBV19; len: 14; d_gene: TRBD2; abundance: -; CDR3aa: CASSIRLAGDEQYF; CDR3nt: TGTGCCAGTAGTATACGTCTAGCGGGGGACGAGCAGTACTTC
j_gene: TRBJ2-7; v_gene: TRBV11-1; len: 13; d_gene: -; abundance: -; CDR3aa: CASSQRVSYEQYF; CDR3nt: TGTGCCAGCAGCCAAAGAGTATCCTACGAGCAGTACTTC
j_gene: TRBJ2-7; v_gene: TRBV27; len: 15; d_gene: TRBD1; abundance: -; CDR3aa: CASSFLRQGGNEQYF; CDR3nt: TGTGCCAGCAGTTTCCTCCGACAGGGGGGAAACGAGCAGTACTTC